This T cell receptor (beta chain) was identified in a study of OX40 agonist ivuxolimab in advanced cancers. Across the study: Those enrolled were 82.7% male, with a mean age of approximately 60 years and ages from 23 to 79.

Trimming stripped 4 bases from V and 1 base from J, with 11 bases between. CDR1 and CDR2 (germline): MNHEY, SMNVEV (reference sequence). The length of the CDR3 is 14 residues. Produced via immunoSEQ multiplex PCR; TCRdb's table is partial and in-frame only. Of about 27,000 clones listed, around 90% are singletons. The source is an adult with an advanced solid tumor such as melanoma, head and neck, liver or kidney cancer. The V and J genes are TRBV27 and TRBJ2-7; D may match TRBD1 or TRBD2 (5 bases each). The sequencing used CD4+ or CD8+ T cells sorted from blood, collected in a trial of the OX40 agonist ivuxolimab. CDR3 nucleotides: TGTGCCAGCAGTTACGGGGCCCAGTCCTACGAGCAGTACTTC. It encodes CASSYGAQSYEQYF.